This TCR beta chain was sequenced during a study of blood T cell repertoires in COVID-19. Across the whole study: Samples of COVID-19 (acute and convalescent) were obtained from the United States, Italy and Spain. PBMCs, B-cell-depleted T cells, or T cells provided the cDNA or gDNA that made up the material.

Seattle's cohort entered during active infection and was followed longitudinally. In the original workflow: Estimation of nucleated cell counts relied on the amplification of reference gene primers. Here immunoSEQ multiplex PCR was the method, and the copy in TCRdb shows in-frame clones only, minus some. For V, J and clone size, that table is used; D and trimming come from the DNA. The sample consists of some 70,000 clones, about 92% of them appearing once. The sequenced sample was peripheral blood. This TCR was sampled from a man aged 50-59 years with COVID-19, enrolled during active disease.

CDR3 nucleotides: TGTGCCACCAGTGAGCCAACAGGGGAGGTCGGGGAGCTGTTTTTT. It specifies CATSEPTGEVGELFF. The J gene is TRBJ2-2, the V gene TRBV24-1, with D maybe TRBD1 (7 bases). The CDR3 extends over 15 amino acids. Germline values: CDR1 KGHDR, CDR2 SFDVKD. The V end was cut by 4 bases, the J end by 7 bases, with 15 bases between.